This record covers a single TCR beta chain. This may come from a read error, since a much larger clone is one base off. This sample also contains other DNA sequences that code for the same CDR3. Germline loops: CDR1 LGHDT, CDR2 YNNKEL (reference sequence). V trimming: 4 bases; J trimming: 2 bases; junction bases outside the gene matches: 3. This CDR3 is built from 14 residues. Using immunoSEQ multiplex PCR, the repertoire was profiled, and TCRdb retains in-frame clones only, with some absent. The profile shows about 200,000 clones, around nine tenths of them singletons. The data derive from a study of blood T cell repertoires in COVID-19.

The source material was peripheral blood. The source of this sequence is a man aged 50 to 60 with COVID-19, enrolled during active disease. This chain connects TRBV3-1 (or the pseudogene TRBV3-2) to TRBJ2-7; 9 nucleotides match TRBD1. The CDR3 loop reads CASSPGQGTYEQYF. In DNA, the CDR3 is TGTGCCAGCAGCCCGGGACAGGGAACCTACGAGCAGTACTTC.